The rows below give T cell receptor beta chains drawn from one sample of a study of T cell responses to AZD1222 COVID-19 vaccine. The repertoire was sequenced with immunoSEQ multiplex PCR; TCRdb's copy has only in-frame clones and lacks some. The sample has 160,000 or so clones; just over 90% are singletons. The specimen comprised peripheral blood, sampled on day 0 of AZD1222 vaccination. All receptors derive from an adult in good health. Each CDR3 is given with its conserved first and last residue. A D gene is named only where the DNA matches it firmly.

>TRBV5-1|-
CASSLAARFSYNEQFF
>TRBV11-2|-
CASSFEGLWQFF
>TRBV27|-
CASSTHRRNQPQHF
>TRBV6-5|-
CASIGGRTYEQYF
>TRBV19|-
CASSGDTQYF
>TRBV11-2|-
CASSSTGKWTEAFF
>TRBV20-1|-
CSARGTEAFF
>TRBV5-6|TRBD1
CASSLAGTAFHGYTF
>TRBV9|TRBD1
CASRPTGGASAFF
>TRBV6-2/TRBV6-3|-
CASSPQVMGASEAFF
>TRBV10-3|-
CAVKTGNTEAFF
>TRBV30|TRBD2
CAWSVGSGRIYNEQFF
>TRBV28|TRBD1
CASSLLVTGVVTDTQYF
>TRBV6-5|-
CASSYSPRATMSYTF
>TRBV7-2|-
CASSLGTAGWEQYF
>TRBV12-3/TRBV12-4|-
CASSSTSLAFF
>TRBV5-4|TRBD2
CASSWGGPDEQFF
>TRBV19|-
CASSIEGNYGYTF
>TRBV30|-
CAWSVRGPGNNSPLHF
>TRBV10-3|-
CAISELQLGEQYF
>TRBV12-3/TRBV12-4|-
CASSWAGPTEAFF
>TRBV15|-
CATSENSNQPQHF
>TRBV6-5|-
CASGLWGSYNEQFF
>TRBV19|-
CASNQGRSQAGELFF
>TRBV5-1|-
CASSFGRGGGSGSPLHF
>TRBV7-2|-
CASRPGGAGEAFF
>TRBV10-3|-
CAITMGGDIGYTF
>TRBV4-1|TRBD1
CASSHPKYPGGNTEAFF
>TRBV7-9|-
CASSSQAGGTEAFF
>TRBV4-1|TRBD1
CASSQDLEIGQANTEAFF
>TRBV5-1|-
CASRISDVETQYF